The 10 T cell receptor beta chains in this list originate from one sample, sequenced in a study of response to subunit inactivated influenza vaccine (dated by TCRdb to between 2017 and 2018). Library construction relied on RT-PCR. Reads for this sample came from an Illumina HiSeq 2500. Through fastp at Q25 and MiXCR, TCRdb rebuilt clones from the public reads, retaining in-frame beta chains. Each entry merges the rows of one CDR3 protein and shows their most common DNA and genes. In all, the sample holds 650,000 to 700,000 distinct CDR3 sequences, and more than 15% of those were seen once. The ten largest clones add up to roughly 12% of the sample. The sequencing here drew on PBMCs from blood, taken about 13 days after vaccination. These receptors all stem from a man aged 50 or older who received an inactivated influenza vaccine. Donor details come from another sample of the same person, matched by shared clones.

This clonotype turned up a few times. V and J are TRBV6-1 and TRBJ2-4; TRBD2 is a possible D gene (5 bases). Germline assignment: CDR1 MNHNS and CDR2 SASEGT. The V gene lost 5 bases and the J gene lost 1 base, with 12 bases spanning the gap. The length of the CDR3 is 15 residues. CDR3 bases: TGTGCCAGCAGTCCCCAGACGGGGGCCAAAAACATTCAGTACTTC. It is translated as CASSPQTGAKNIQYF.

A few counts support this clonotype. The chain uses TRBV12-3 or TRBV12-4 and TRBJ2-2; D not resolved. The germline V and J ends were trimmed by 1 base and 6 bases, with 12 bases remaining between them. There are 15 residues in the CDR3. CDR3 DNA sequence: TGTGCCAGCAGTTTAGGTGTAGCCCCCGCCGGGGAGCTGTTTTTT. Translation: CASSLGVAPAGELFF.

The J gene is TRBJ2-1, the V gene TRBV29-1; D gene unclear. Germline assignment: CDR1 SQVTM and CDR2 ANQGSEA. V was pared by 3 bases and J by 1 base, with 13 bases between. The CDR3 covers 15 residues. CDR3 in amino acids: CSVEGYHESYNEQFF. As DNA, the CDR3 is TGCAGCGTTGAGGGGTACCATGAGTCCTACAATGAGCAGTTCTTC.

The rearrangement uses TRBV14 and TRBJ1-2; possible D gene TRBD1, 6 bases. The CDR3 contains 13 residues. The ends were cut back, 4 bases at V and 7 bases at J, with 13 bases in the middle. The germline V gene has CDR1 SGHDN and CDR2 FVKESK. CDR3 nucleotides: TGTGCCAGCAGCCGACTGGACAGATCTGGCTACACCTTC. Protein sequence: CASSRLDRSGYTF. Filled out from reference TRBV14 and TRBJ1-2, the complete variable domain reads EAGVTQFPSHSVIEKGQTVTLRCDPISGHDNLYWYRRVMGKEIKFLLHFVKESKQDESGMPNNRFLAERTGGTYSTLKVQPAELEDSGVYFCASSRLDRSGYTFGSGTRLTVV.

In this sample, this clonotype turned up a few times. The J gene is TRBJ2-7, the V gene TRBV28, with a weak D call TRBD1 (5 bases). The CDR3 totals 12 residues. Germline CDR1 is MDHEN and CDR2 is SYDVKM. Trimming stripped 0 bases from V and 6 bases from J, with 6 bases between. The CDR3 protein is CASSLWGLEQYF. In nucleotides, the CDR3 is TGTGCCAGCAGTTTATGGGGGCTCGAGCAGTACTTC.

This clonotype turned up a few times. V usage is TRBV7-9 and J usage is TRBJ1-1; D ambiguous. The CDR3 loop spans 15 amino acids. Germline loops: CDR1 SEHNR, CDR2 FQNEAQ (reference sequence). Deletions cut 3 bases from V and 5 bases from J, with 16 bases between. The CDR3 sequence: CASSFGNPGTTEAFF. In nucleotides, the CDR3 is TGTGCCAGCAGCTTTGGAAATCCCGGAACTACTGAAGCTTTCTTT.

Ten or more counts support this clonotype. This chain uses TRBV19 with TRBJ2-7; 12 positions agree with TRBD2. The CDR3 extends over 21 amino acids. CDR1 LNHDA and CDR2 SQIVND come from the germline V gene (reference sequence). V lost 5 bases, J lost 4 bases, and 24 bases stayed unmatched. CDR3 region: CASSPRSSGLAGRGLRYEQYF. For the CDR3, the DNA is TGTGCCAGTAGTCCCAGATCATCGGGACTAGCGGGCCGTGGACTTCGGTACGAGCAGTACTTC. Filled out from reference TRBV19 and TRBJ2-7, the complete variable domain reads DGGITQSPKYLFRKEGQNVTLSCEQNLNHDAMYWYRQDPGQGLRLIYYSQIVNDFQKGDIAEGYSVSREKKESFPLTVTSAQKNPTAFYLCASSPRSSGLAGRGLRYEQYFGPGTRLTVT.

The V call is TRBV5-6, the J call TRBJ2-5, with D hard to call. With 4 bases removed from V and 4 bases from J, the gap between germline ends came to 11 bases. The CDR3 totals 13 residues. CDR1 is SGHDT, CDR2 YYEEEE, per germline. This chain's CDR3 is CASSPTWGETQYF. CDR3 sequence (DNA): TGTGCCAGCAGCCCGACATGGGGAGAGACCCAGTACTTC. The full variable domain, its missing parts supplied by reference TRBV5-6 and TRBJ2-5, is DAGVTQSPTHLIKTRGQQVTLRCSPKSGHDTVSWYQQALGQGPQFIFQYYEEEERQRGNFPDRFSGHQFPNYSSELNVNALLLGDSALYLCASSPTWGETQYFGPGTRLLVL.

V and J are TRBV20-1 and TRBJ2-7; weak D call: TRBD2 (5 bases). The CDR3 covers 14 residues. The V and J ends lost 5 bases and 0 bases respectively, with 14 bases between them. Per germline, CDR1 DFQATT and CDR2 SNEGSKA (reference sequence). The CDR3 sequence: CSAGLDGFSYEQYF. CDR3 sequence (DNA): TGCAGTGCTGGACTGGACGGATTCTCCTACGAGCAGTACTTC.

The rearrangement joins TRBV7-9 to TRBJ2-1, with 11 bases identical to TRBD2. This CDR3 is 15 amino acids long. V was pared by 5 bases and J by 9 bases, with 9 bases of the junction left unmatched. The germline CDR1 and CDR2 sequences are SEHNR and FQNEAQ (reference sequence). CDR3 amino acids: CASSGLSGRAGEQFF. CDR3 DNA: TGTGCCAGCAGCGGACTTAGCGGGAGGGCGGGTGAGCAGTTCTTC. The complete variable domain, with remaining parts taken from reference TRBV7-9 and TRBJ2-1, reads DTGVSQNPRHKITKRGQNVTFRCDPISEHNRLYWYRQTLGQGPEFLTYFQNEAQLEKSRLLSDRFSAERPKGSFSTLEIQRTEQGDSAMYLCASSGLSGRAGEQFFGPGTRLTVL.